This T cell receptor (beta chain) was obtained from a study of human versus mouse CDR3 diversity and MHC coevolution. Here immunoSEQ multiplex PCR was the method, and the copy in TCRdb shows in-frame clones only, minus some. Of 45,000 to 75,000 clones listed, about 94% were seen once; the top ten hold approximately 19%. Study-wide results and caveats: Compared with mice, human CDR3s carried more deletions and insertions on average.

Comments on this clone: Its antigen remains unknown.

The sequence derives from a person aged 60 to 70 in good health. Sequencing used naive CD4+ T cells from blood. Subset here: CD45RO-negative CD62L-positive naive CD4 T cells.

CDR3 coding DNA: TGTGCCAGCACCCCGACCGGGACAGGGGCGGAAGGCTACACCTTC. It is translated as CASTPTGTGAEGYTF. The chain combines TRBV6-1 with TRBJ1-2, with 10 positions matching TRBD1. This CDR3 has 15 residues. The junction had 13 bases not matched to a gene; V was cut back by 7 bases and J by 8 bases. Germline V gene data show CDR1 as MNHNS and CDR2 as SASEGT.